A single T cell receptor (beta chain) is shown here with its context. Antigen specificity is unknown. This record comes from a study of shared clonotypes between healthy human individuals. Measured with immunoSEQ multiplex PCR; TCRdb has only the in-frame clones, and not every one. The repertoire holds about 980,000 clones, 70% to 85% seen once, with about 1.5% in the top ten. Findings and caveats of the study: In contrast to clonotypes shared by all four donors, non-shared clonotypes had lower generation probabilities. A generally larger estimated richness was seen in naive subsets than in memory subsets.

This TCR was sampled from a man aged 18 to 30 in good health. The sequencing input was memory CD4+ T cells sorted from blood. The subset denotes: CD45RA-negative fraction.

CDR3 amino acids: CAWSPGTNYGYTF. The CDR3 DNA reads as TGTGCCTGGAGTCCAGGAACTAACTATGGCTACACCTTC. This chain connects TRBV30 to TRBJ1-2; D remains ambiguous. Trimming took off 2 bases at V and 0 bases at J, with 7 bases between the two ends. The CDR3 totals 13 residues. The germline CDR1 and CDR2 sequences are GTSNPN and SVGIG (reference sequence).